This T cell receptor (beta chain) was found in a study of blood T cell repertoires in COVID-19. Donors were grouped by their self-reported clinical history. TCRdb keeps only in-frame clones here, not all; method: immunoSEQ multiplex PCR. The sample records under 350,000 clones, just over 85% being singletons. From germline, CDR1 is SNHLY and CDR2 FYNNEI. V lost 6 bases to trimming and J lost 4 bases, with 12 bases between them. The CDR3 length is 14 residues. Sequencing used PBMCs or T cells enriched from blood (not recorded which). The TCR comes from a woman in her thirties or forties with acute COVID-19. J is TRBJ1-4 and V is TRBV2; D gene unclear. The CDR3 DNA reads as TGTGCCAGCAGCCCCGGTCGGGGTAATGAAAAACTGTTTTTT. Translation gives CASSPGRGNEKLFF.